This record looks at one T cell receptor (beta chain) sequence and its context. Its target is not known. These data are taken from a study of identifying expanded T cells in peripheral blood. Broader study findings: Differentially abundant clones: approximately 1.3 between replicates, approximately 16 at around 2 weeks, less than 25 at four. Variance in clone template counts between approximately two-week samples significantly increased with total template count across all healthy donors.

Healthy donors had no documented immune events, such as infections, while sampled. Profiling relied on immunoSEQ multiplex PCR, and the TCRdb table lists in-frame clones only, not all of them. The sample carries 97,000 or so clones, 88% recorded once. The receptor was derived from a person aged 18 to 75 in good health. Specimen: blood.

CDR3 nucleotides: TGTGCCAGCAGCTTAGATGTAAACACCATATATTTT. Amino acid sequence: CASSLDVNTIYF. The chain combines TRBV7-9 with TRBJ1-3, with D unresolved. Per germline, CDR1 SEHNR and CDR2 FQNEAQ (reference sequence). The V end lost 1 base, the J end lost 6 bases, and 4 bases lay between the germline ends. This CDR3 contains 12 residues.